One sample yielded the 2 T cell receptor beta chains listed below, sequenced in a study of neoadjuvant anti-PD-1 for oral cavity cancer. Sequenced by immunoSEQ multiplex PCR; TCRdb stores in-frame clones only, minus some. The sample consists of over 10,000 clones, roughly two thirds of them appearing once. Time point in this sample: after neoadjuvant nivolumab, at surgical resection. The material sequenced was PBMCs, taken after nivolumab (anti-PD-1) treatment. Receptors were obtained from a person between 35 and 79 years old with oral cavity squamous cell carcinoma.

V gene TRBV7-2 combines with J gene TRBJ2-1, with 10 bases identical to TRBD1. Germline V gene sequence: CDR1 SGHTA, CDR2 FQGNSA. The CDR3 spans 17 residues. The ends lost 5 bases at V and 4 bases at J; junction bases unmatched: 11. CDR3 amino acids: CASSPAPGQGSYNEQFF. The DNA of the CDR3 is TGTGCCAGCAGCCCCGCTCCGGGACAGGGGTCATACAATGAGCAGTTCTTC.

For the CDR3, the DNA is TGTGCCATCACCCGAGGGCTAGCAGGCGATACGCAGTATTTT. Its protein is CAITRGLAGDTQYF. V usage is TRBV10-3 and J usage is TRBJ2-3, with a weak D call TRBD2 (5 bases). Looked up from germline, CDR1 is ENHRY and CDR2 is SYGVKD. V gave up 7 bases and J gave up 6 bases, with 17 bases separating them. The CDR3 consists of 14 residues.